Each of the 21 T cell receptor beta chains below was sequenced from the same sample in a study of T cells in Graves' hyperthyroidism and ophthalmopathy. Amplification of TCR beta CDR3 regions used RNA as the template. The HTBI primer set was used in a first-round RT-PCR of the TCR CDR3. MiXCR, applied by TCRdb to the multiplex PCR reads, yields one record per CDR3 protein. Here the sample spans more than 500,000 distinct CDR3 sequences, over 45% being singletons. Sample: peripheral blood or thyroid tissue (not recorded which). The receptors stem from an adult woman with Graves' disease, either hyperthyroidism or ophthalmopathy (not recorded which).

This clonotype has ten or more counts. V is TRBV25-1 and J is TRBJ1-2; D not resolved. The CDR3 sequence is 15 residues long. The germline V and J ends were trimmed by 3 bases and 9 bases, with 20 bases remaining between them. The V gene's germline CDR1 is MGHDK and CDR2 SYGVNS. Here the CDR3 DNA reads TGTGCCAGCAGTGAGAAAGGGTCCCGGGAGAACCGCTACACCTTC. Translation: CASSEKGSRENRYTF.

J is TRBJ1-4 and V is TRBV5-1; D not resolved. V shed 5 bases and J shed 7 bases, with 15 bases lying between them. The CDR3 sequence is 14 residues long. Germline V lookup: CDR1 SGHRS, CDR2 YFSETQ. CDR3 sequence reads: CASRSGGMGEKLFF. The CDR3 nucleotides are TGCGCCAGCAGATCGGGAGGGATGGGTGAAAAACTGTTTTTT. The full variable domain, rest sourced from reference TRBV5-1 and TRBJ1-4, is KAGVTQTPRYLIKTRGQQVTLSCSPISGHRSVSWYQQTPGQGLQFLFEYFSETQRNKGNFPGRFSGRQFSNSRSEMNVSTLELGDSALYLCASRSGGMGEKLFFGSGTQLSVL.

This clonotype has a single count. The chain employs TRBV7-2 and TRBJ2-5; 9 bases fit TRBD1. J was trimmed by 7 bases and V by 4 bases; bases with no gene match: 7. Germline V gene sequence: CDR1 SGHTA, CDR2 FQGNSA. There are 14 residues in the CDR3. CDR3 region: CASSWRTGDATQYF. The CDR3 DNA sequence: TGTGCCAGCAGCTGGAGGACAGGGGACGCGACCCAGTACTTC.

In this sample, this clonotype turned up many times. The CDR3 sequence: CSARDFRQGGETQYF. As DNA, the CDR3 is TGCAGTGCTAGAGATTTTAGACAGGGAGGAGAGACCCAGTACTTC. The chain combines TRBV20-1 with TRBJ2-5; possibly TRBD1 for D (7 bases). This CDR3 spans 15 amino acids. From germline, CDR1 is DFQATT and CDR2 SNEGSKA (reference sequence). The V gene lost 0 bases and the J gene lost 4 bases, with 15 bases spanning the gap.

Worth noting for this clonotype: This clone may be a read error of a much larger clone one base away. V gene TRBV7-8 combines with J gene TRBJ2-7, with 9 bases matching TRBD2. Trimming at V came to 5 bases and at J to 3 bases, leaving 11 bases not matched to a gene. From germline, CDR1 is SGHVS and CDR2 FQNEAQ. There are 16 residues in the CDR3. This CDR3 reads CASSRPASGIIYEQYF. Here the CDR3 DNA reads TGTGCCAGCAGCCGTCCGGCTAGCGGGATTATCTACGAGCAGTACTTC.

The V call is TRBV15, the J call TRBJ1-2, with a weak D call TRBD1 (5 bases). Looked up from germline, CDR1 is LNHNV and CDR2 is YYDKDF (reference sequence). The CDR3 has 15 amino acids. Trimming shortened V by 1 base and J by 2 bases, and 11 bases separated the two germline ends. Here the CDR3 reads CATSRGDRFNYGYTF. CDR3 in DNA: TGTGCCACCAGCAGAGGTGACAGATTCAACTATGGCTACACCTTC.

This clonotype was counted once. The chain carries TRBV6-1 and TRBJ2-2; 10 positions match TRBD2. Looked up from germline, CDR1 is MNHNS and CDR2 is SASEGT. The J segment lost 6 bases and the V segment lost 4 bases, leaving 5 bases of the junction unmatched. This CDR3 has 15 amino acids. CDR3 sequence: CASSAFSGRSGELFF. The CDR3 bases are TGTGCCAGCAGTGCGTTTAGCGGGAGGTCCGGGGAGCTGTTTTTT.

This clonotype has a count of ten or more. The rearrangement links TRBV12-5 to TRBJ1-1, with D hard to call. CDR1 and CDR2 from the germline V gene are LGHNT and FRNRAP. The V and J ends lost 7 bases and 1 base respectively, with 10 bases between them. This CDR3 has 13 amino acids. CDR3 DNA: TGTGCTAGTGTTGCGGGAGAGAACACTGAAGCTTTCTTT. Translating it yields CASVAGENTEAFF. Full variable domain (missing parts from reference TRBV12-5 and TRBJ1-1): DARVTQTPRHKVTEMGQEVTMRCQPILGHNTVFWYRQTMMQGLELLAYFRNRAPLDDSGMPKDRFSAEMPDATLATLKIQPSEPRDSAVYFCASVAGENTEAFFGQGTRLTVV.

V gene TRBV6-6 combines with J gene TRBJ1-5; D ambiguous. V was clipped by 2 bases and J by 2 bases, with 16 bases between them. Germline values: CDR1 MNHNY, CDR2 SVGAGI (reference sequence). The CDR3 covers 17 residues. Here the CDR3 DNA reads TGTGCCAGCAGTTACAGGATCCTCCGGGTGGGCAATCAGCCCCAGCATTTT. Translation gives CASSYRILRVGNQPQHF.

The chain couples TRBV20-1 to TRBJ1-6, with 8 nucleotides matching TRBD1. This CDR3 region has 15 residues. J lost 8 bases, V lost 3 bases, and 9 bases had no gene match. Germline values: CDR1 DFQATT, CDR2 SNEGSKA (reference sequence). DNA of the CDR3: TGCAGTGCTAGGGTGACAGGGGCTAGGGATTCACCCCTCCACTTT. It yields the protein CSARVTGARDSPLHF.

J is TRBJ1-5 and V is TRBV11-1; D possibly corresponds to TRBD1 (6 bases). There are 14 residues in the CDR3. Germline CDR1 and CDR2: SGHAT and FQDESV (reference sequence). Deletions cut 5 bases from V and 7 bases from J, with 15 bases between. CDR3 DNA: TGTGCCAGCAGCCCCTCGGGGGGCGAGCAGCCCCAGCATTTT. Residues: CASSPSGGEQPQHF.

This clonotype has at least ten counts. The chain recombines TRBV29-1 with TRBJ1-2; D unclear. The CDR3 runs to 12 residues. Germline CDR1 reads SQVTM; CDR2 reads ANQGSEA. V shed 4 bases and J shed 3 bases, with 9 bases lying between them. In DNA, the CDR3 is TGCAGCGTTGCCCCGGGAGACTATGGCTACACCTTC. Translation: CSVAPGDYGYTF.

As to this clonotype: This could be a read error, since a much larger clone is one nucleotide away. This chain connects TRBV7-9 to TRBJ1-3; weak D call: TRBD1 (6 bases). The CDR3 spans 16 residues. V was shortened by 5 bases and J by 0 bases, with 14 bases between the two germline ends. Looked up from germline, CDR1 is SEHNR and CDR2 is FQNEAQ (reference sequence). The CDR3 region is CASSPARGFSGNTIYF. The CDR3 DNA is TGTGCCAGCAGCCCCGCCAGGGGCTTCTCTGGAAACACCATATATTTT.

The table lists this clonotype with many counts. The rearrangement uses TRBV20-1 and TRBJ2-7, with 9 bases aligning to TRBD2. The length of the CDR3 is 13 residues. The junction had 3 bases not matched to a gene; V was cut back by 3 bases and J by 3 bases. Germline loops: CDR1 DFQATT, CDR2 SNEGSKA (reference sequence). The CDR3 loop is CSASSGSDYEQYF. CDR3 bases: TGCAGTGCTAGTAGCGGGAGCGACTACGAGCAGTACTTC.

A few counts support this clonotype. The rearrangement links TRBV4-3 to TRBJ2-2; 10 nucleotides align to TRBD1. Germline CDR1 is LGHNA and CDR2 is YSLEER. The CDR3 length is 15 residues. V trimming: 4 bases; J trimming: 6 bases; junction bases outside the gene matches: 5. The CDR3 DNA follows: TGCGCCAGCAGCCGGGACAGGGGTTTAGCCGGGGAGCTGTTTTTT. It is translated as CASSRDRGLAGELFF.

CDR3 nucleotide sequence: TGCAGCGTTGGCCTAAACACTGAAGCTTTCTTT. This codes for CSVGLNTEAFF. The genes are TRBV29-1 and TRBJ1-1; D gene uncertain. V was trimmed by 4 bases and J by 2 bases, leaving 5 bases between them. There are 11 residues in the CDR3. From germline, CDR1 is SQVTM and CDR2 ANQGSEA.

The rearrangement links TRBV2 to TRBJ2-6; D could derive from TRBD1 or TRBD2 (5 bases each). The CDR3 runs 13 residues. Per germline, CDR1 SNHLY and CDR2 FYNNEI. The germline V and J ends were trimmed by 4 bases and 12 bases, with 13 bases remaining between them. The CDR3 region has the DNA TGTGCCAGCAGTGCCCTGGGGGACCGCGTCCTGACTTTC. It translates to CASSALGDRVLTF.

The sample holds a few counts of this clonotype. The chain combines TRBV10-3 with TRBJ1-6; 9 bases line up with TRBD1. Trimming cost V 3 bases and J 5 bases; bases outside gene matches: 5. CDR3 length: 16 amino acids. Germline lookup yields CDR1 ENHRY and CDR2 SYGVKD. The CDR3 protein is CAISDSQGADNSPLHF. Written as DNA, the CDR3 is TGTGCCATCAGTGACTCACAGGGGGCCGATAATTCACCCCTCCACTTT.

This clonotype has only a few counts. The rearrangement uses TRBV12-3 or TRBV12-4 and TRBJ1-6, with 8 nucleotides matching TRBD1. Trimming took 6 bases from V and 5 from J; bases not matched to a gene: 6. This CDR3 is 15 amino acids long. CDR3 region: CASRLTGVDNSPLHF. The DNA for the CDR3 is TGTGCCAGCAGGTTGACAGGGGTCGATAATTCACCCCTCCACTTT.

This chain uses TRBV7-8 with TRBJ1-1; 11 positions agree with TRBD1. After removal of 5 bases from V and 11 bases from J, the junction contained 16 bases not matched to a gene. Germline CDR1 and CDR2: SGHVS and FQNEAQ. This CDR3 contains 16 residues. The CDR3 DNA reads as TGTGCCAGCAGCCTTCGGACAGGGGGCGCTTCCCGAGCGGCTTTCTTT. It specifies CASSLRTGGASRAAFF. The full variable domain, with the rest looked up from reference TRBV7-8 and TRBJ1-1, is GAGVSQSPRYKVAKRGQDVALRCDPISGHVSLFWYQQALGQGPEFLTYFQNEAQLDKSGLPSDRFFAERPEGSVSTLKIQRTQQEDSAVYLCASSLRTGGASRAAFFGQGTRLTVV.

The chain is built from TRBV7-9 and TRBJ2-7; TRBD2 is a possible D gene (6 bases). CDR3 size: 13 residues. The V and J ends lost 11 bases and 2 bases respectively, with 16 bases between them. CDR1 and CDR2 from the germline V gene are SEHNR and FQNEAQ (reference sequence). CDR3 loop: CAWIAGRPYEQYF. Here the CDR3 DNA reads TGTGCCTGGATTGCGGGAAGACCCTACGAGCAGTACTTC.